This is a list of T cell receptor beta chains from one sample in a study of OX40 agonist ivuxolimab in advanced cancers. Generated by immunoSEQ multiplex PCR, the TCRdb table keeps only in-frame clones and is missing some. The sample includes around 76,000 clones, around 89% seen only once; the top ten take about 9%. Sequences were derived from CD4+ or CD8+ T cells sorted from blood, sampled in a trial of the OX40 agonist ivuxolimab. Receptor source: an adult with an advanced solid tumor such as melanoma, head and neck, liver or kidney cancer. Each CDR3 is given with its conserved first and last residue. D genes are given only for firm matches. Some rows mark clone size as missing; the rest say once, few, many or name a class of expanded clone.

j_call: TRBJ1-5; v_call: TRBV28; clone_size: NA; d_call: NA; cdr3_aa: CASSPGLTGYSNQPQHF; cdr3_nt: TGTGCCAGCAGTCCTGGGCTTACAGGGTATAGCAATCAGCCCCAGCATTTT
j_call: TRBJ2-5; v_call: TRBV10-3; clone_size: NA; d_call: NA; cdr3_aa: CAISEPQQGRETQYF; cdr3_nt: TGTGCCATCAGTGAGCCCCAACAGGGTCGGGAGACCCAGTACTTC
j_call: TRBJ1-2; v_call: TRBV9; clone_size: NA; d_call: NA; cdr3_aa: CASRATGDNYGYTF; cdr3_nt: TGTGCCAGCAGGGCAACCGGGGATAACTATGGCTACACCTTC
j_call: TRBJ2-7; v_call: TRBV2; clone_size: NA; d_call: NA; cdr3_aa: CASSPQGYEQYF; cdr3_nt: TGTGCCAGTAGTCCACAGGGATACGAGCAGTACTTC
j_call: TRBJ1-3; v_call: TRBV5-1; clone_size: NA; d_call: TRBD1; cdr3_aa: CASSLEGQGNGNTIYF; cdr3_nt: TGCGCCAGCAGCTTGGAGGGACAGGGAAACGGAAACACCATATATTTT
j_call: TRBJ2-7; v_call: TRBV6-1; clone_size: NA; d_call: TRBD1; cdr3_aa: CASSPGTGVYEQYF; cdr3_nt: TGTGCCAGCAGTCCCGGGACAGGGGTCTACGAGCAGTACTTC
j_call: TRBJ2-7; v_call: TRBV5-3; clone_size: NA; d_call: TRBD2; cdr3_aa: CARSLDLAGTQYF; cdr3_nt: TGTGCCAGAAGCTTGGATCTAGCGGGAACGCAGTACTTC
j_call: TRBJ1-6; v_call: TRBV19; clone_size: NA; d_call: TRBD1; cdr3_aa: CASSLHRGGSPLHF; cdr3_nt: TGTGCCAGTAGTCTTCACAGGGGCGGTTCACCCCTCCACTTT
j_call: TRBJ2-5; v_call: TRBV18; clone_size: NA; d_call: TRBD1; cdr3_aa: CASSPNRGYQETQYF; cdr3_nt: TGTGCCAGCTCACCAAACAGGGGGTACCAAGAGACCCAGTACTTC
j_call: TRBJ1-4; v_call: TRBV6-5; clone_size: NA; d_call: TRBD1; cdr3_aa: CASSRQGANEKLFF; cdr3_nt: TGTGCCAGCAGCCGACAGGGGGCTAATGAAAAACTGTTTTTT
j_call: TRBJ2-5; v_call: TRBV5-3; clone_size: NA; d_call: NA; cdr3_aa: CARSSHRERSQETQYF; cdr3_nt: TGTGCCAGAAGCTCCCACAGGGAGAGGAGCCAAGAGACCCAGTACTTC
j_call: TRBJ1-1; v_call: TRBV28; clone_size: NA; d_call: NA; cdr3_aa: CASSPGTDRGTEAFF; cdr3_nt: TGTGCCAGCAGTCCAGGGACGGACCGAGGCACTGAAGCTTTCTTT
j_call: TRBJ2-1; v_call: TRBV5-1; clone_size: NA; d_call: NA; cdr3_aa: CASSSRGVGYNEQFF; cdr3_nt: TGCGCCAGCAGCTCTAGGGGTGTAGGGTACAATGAGCAGTTCTTC
j_call: TRBJ2-3; v_call: TRBV7-2; clone_size: NA; d_call: TRBD1; cdr3_aa: CASSLRGGRYTDTQYF; cdr3_nt: TGTGCCAGCAGCTTAAGAGGGGGCAGGTACACAGATACGCAGTATTTT
j_call: TRBJ1-2; v_call: TRBV19; clone_size: once; d_call: NA; cdr3_aa: CASSMRTPNSYGYTF; cdr3_nt: TGTGCCAGTAGTATGAGGACACCCAACAGCTATGGCTACACCTTC
j_call: TRBJ1-1; v_call: TRBV5-1; clone_size: NA; d_call: NA; cdr3_aa: CASSPGGGGGSTEAFF; cdr3_nt: TGCGCCAGCAGCCCGGGCGGTGGAGGCGGGAGCACTGAAGCTTTCTTT
j_call: TRBJ2-5; v_call: TRBV5-1; clone_size: NA; d_call: TRBD1; cdr3_aa: CASSSGQGRQETQYF; cdr3_nt: TGCGCCAGCAGCTCGGGACAGGGTAGACAAGAGACCCAGTACTTC
j_call: TRBJ2-7; v_call: TRBV7-6; clone_size: once; d_call: NA; cdr3_aa: CASSLGGASNYEQYF; cdr3_nt: TGTGCCAGCAGCTTAGGGGGGGCATCTAACTACGAGCAGTACTTC
j_call: TRBJ2-2; v_call: TRBV28; clone_size: NA; d_call: NA; cdr3_aa: CATSLGGSNTGELFF; cdr3_nt: TGTGCCACCTCCCTCGGGGGATCGAACACCGGGGAGCTGTTTTTT
j_call: TRBJ1-1; v_call: TRBV25-1; clone_size: NA; d_call: NA; cdr3_aa: CASSSPDSLNTEAFF; cdr3_nt: TGTGCCAGCAGTTCCCCGGACAGTTTGAACACTGAAGCTTTCTTT
j_call: TRBJ2-5; v_call: TRBV19; clone_size: NA; d_call: NA; cdr3_aa: CARHFRRCDQETQYF; cdr3_nt: TGTGCGAGACATTTCCGGAGGTGTGACCAAGAGACCCAGTACTTC